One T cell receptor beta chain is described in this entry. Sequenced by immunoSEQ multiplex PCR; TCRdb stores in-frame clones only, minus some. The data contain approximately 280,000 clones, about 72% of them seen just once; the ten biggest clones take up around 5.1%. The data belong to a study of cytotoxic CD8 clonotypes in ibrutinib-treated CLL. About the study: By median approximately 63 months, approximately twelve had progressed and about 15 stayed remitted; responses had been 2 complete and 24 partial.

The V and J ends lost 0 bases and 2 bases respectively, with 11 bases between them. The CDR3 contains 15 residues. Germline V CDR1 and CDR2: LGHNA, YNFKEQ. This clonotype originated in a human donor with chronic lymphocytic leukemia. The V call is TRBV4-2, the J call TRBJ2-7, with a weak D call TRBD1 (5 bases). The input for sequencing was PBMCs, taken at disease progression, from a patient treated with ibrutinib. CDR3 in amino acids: CASSQDPGSPYEQYF. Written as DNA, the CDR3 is TGTGCCAGCAGCCAAGATCCAGGGTCTCCCTACGAGCAGTACTTC.